The next 30 T cell receptor beta chains were all read from a single sample in a study of T cells after yellow fever vaccination. From the 5' RACE reads, TCRdb called clonotypes with MiXCR, one entry per CDR3 protein. Among about 340,000 distinct CDR3 sequences listed, about 8.7% were seen once. The material sequenced was PBMCs, taken on the day of the first yellow fever vaccination. The receptors originated from a man aged 18 to 30 who received the YFV17D yellow fever vaccine.

This clonotype was seen a few times. The CDR3, as DNA: TGCGCCAGCAGCCAGGGACAGGTCACTAACTATGGCTACACCTTC. It codes for CASSQGQVTNYGYTF. This rearrangement joins TRBV5-1 to TRBJ1-2, with 8 bases identical to TRBD1. J gave up 0 bases and V 4 bases, and 5 bases lay outside the gene matches. The germline V gene has CDR1 SGHRS and CDR2 YFSETQ. CDR3 length: 15 amino acids.

The sample holds many counts of this clonotype. The J gene is TRBJ1-1, the V gene TRBV7-9; D remains ambiguous. The CDR3 is made up of 14 amino acids. Germline V gives CDR1 SEHNR, CDR2 FQNEAQ (reference sequence). The V gene lost 5 bases and the J gene lost 1 base, with 11 bases spanning the gap. Here the CDR3 DNA reads TGTGCCAGCAGCCCGACGGAATCGAACACTGAAGCTTTCTTT. Its protein is CASSPTESNTEAFF. The whole variable domain, remainder taken from reference TRBV7-9 and TRBJ1-1, is DTGVSQNPRHKITKRGQNVTFRCDPISEHNRLYWYRQTLGQGPEFLTYFQNEAQLEKSRLLSDRFSAERPKGSFSTLEIQRTEQGDSAMYLCASSPTESNTEAFFGQGTRLTVV.

The chain uses TRBV3-1 and TRBJ2-4, with TRBD1 matching over 7 bases. CDR1 is LGHDT and CDR2 is YNNKEL in the germline V gene (reference sequence). The junction had 12 bases not matched to a gene; V was cut back by 4 bases and J by 6 bases. The CDR3 is 16 amino acids. The CDR3 region has the DNA TGTGCCAGCAGCCTCCTGGGACAGCCGGGCTTAAACATTCAGTACTTC. As protein: CASSLLGQPGLNIQYF.

The chain has TRBV7-9 and TRBJ1-5, with D tentatively TRBD1 (6 bases). V dropped 11 bases and J dropped 6 bases, with 17 bases sitting between them. Germline CDR1 SEHNR, CDR2 FQNEAQ (reference sequence). The CDR3 covers 13 residues. The CDR3 protein is CAGGAGLGQPQHF. For the CDR3, the DNA is TGTGCCGGGGGGGCAGGGCTGGGTCAGCCCCAGCATTTT.

This clonotype was counted a few times. The gene calls are TRBV11-2 and TRBJ2-5; 11 bases map to TRBD2. This CDR3 has 18 residues. Germline CDR1 reads SGHAT; CDR2 reads FQNNGV. V was clipped by 8 bases and J by 3 bases; unmatched bases: 17. In DNA, the CDR3 is TGTGCCAGCGGGAGGGTAGCGGGGGGGCGTATCGGAAAAGAGACCCAGTACTTC. Amino acids: CASGRVAGGRIGKETQYF.

The chain combines TRBV20-1 with TRBJ2-5, with D perhaps matching TRBD1 (6 bases). Trimming removed 2 bases from V and 5 bases from J, with 15 bases in between. CDR3 length: 14 residues. Per germline, CDR1 DFQATT and CDR2 SNEGSKA (reference sequence). The CDR3 DNA sequence: TGCAGTGCTAGACGGACAGCCGGGGAGGAGACCCAGTACTTC. Translation: CSARRTAGEETQYF.

V gene TRBV20-1 combines with J gene TRBJ2-6; D remains unclear. Per germline, CDR1 DFQATT and CDR2 SNEGSKA (reference sequence). Trimming shortened V by 4 bases and J by 0 bases, and 7 bases separated the two germline ends. This CDR3 contains 14 residues. CDR3 DNA sequence: TGCAGTGCTATCGACAACTCTGGGGCCAACGTCCTGACTTTC. It yields the protein CSAIDNSGANVLTF.

This clonotype was observed a few times. The chain uses TRBV28 and TRBJ2-1; 11 nucleotides match TRBD2. The germline gives CDR1 MDHEN, CDR2 SYDVKM. The CDR3 spans 16 residues. J gave up 5 bases and V 6 bases, and 9 bases lay outside the gene matches. The CDR3 DNA reads as TGTGCCAGCAGATATTCCGGGACTAGCGGTAACAATGAGCAGTTCTTC. Translating it yields CASRYSGTSGNNEQFF.

The chain has TRBV5-1 and TRBJ2-2; D is undetermined. CDR1 is SGHRS, CDR2 YFSETQ, per germline. The CDR3 loop spans 14 amino acids. V lost 6 bases, J lost 0 bases, and 9 bases lay in between. CDR3 loop: CASTFHTNTGELFF. CDR3 DNA: TGCGCCAGCACATTCCACACGAACACCGGGGAGCTGTTTTTT.

Only a few counts were recorded for this clonotype. The V and J genes are TRBV4-1 and TRBJ1-6, with D unclear. The V gene's germline CDR1 is MGHRA and CDR2 YSYEKL. Deletions cut 4 bases from V and 7 bases from J, with 8 bases between. The CDR3 runs 13 residues. CDR3 region: CASSRVKNSPLHF. In DNA, the CDR3 is TGCGCCAGCAGCCGAGTGAAGAATTCACCCCTCCACTTT.

The chain employs TRBV4-3 and TRBJ1-2; D not resolved. CDR1 LGHNA and CDR2 YSLEER come from the germline V gene. V lost 0 bases and J 8 bases, leaving 13 bases between the germline ends. This CDR3 region has 14 residues. The CDR3 DNA sequence: TGCGCCAGCAGCCAAGATTTGGTTTCGGACGGCTACACCTTC. Encoded protein: CASSQDLVSDGYTF.

This chain links TRBV7-3 with TRBJ1-1; D is perhaps TRBD1 (5 bases). Looked up from germline, CDR1 is SGHTA and CDR2 is FQGTGA. The CDR3 is made up of 14 amino acids. Trimming left V 2 bases short and J 3 bases short, with 10 bases between. The CDR3 is CASSLGAQYTEAFF. As DNA, the CDR3 is TGTGCCAGCAGCTTAGGGGCCCAGTACACTGAAGCTTTCTTT. The full variable domain, completed using reference TRBV7-3 and TRBJ1-1, is GAGVSQTPSNKVTEKGKYVELRCDPISGHTALYWYRQSLGQGPEFLIYFQGTGAADDSGLPNDRFFAVRPEGSVSTLKIQRTERGDSAVYLCASSLGAQYTEAFFGQGTRLTVV.

This clonotype was detected only a few times. CDR3 protein: CASSEWRGQFF. The CDR3 DNA reads as TGTGCCAGCAGTGAATGGAGGGGGCAGTTCTTC. The chain carries TRBV2 and TRBJ2-1; D might be TRBD2 (6 bases). The CDR3 runs to 11 residues. V dropped 2 bases and J dropped 12 bases, with 8 bases sitting between them. Germline CDR1 SNHLY, CDR2 FYNNEI.

This clonotype was seen only a few times. J is TRBJ2-7 and V is TRBV5-6, with D possibly being TRBD2 (5 bases). Trimming shortened V by 2 bases and J by 0 bases, and 12 bases separated the two germline ends. The germline V gene has CDR1 SGHDT and CDR2 YYEEEE. The CDR3 is 15 amino acids. The CDR3, as DNA: TGTGCCAGCAGCTTTGGACCTGGGAGCTCCTACGAGCAGTACGTC. Protein product: CASSFGPGSSYEQYV.

This clonotype has a count of ten or more. CDR3 bases: TGCAGTGCTAGGGCCGGACCCACGTCTGCCGGGGAGCTGTTTTTT. It is translated as CSARAGPTSAGELFF. The gene calls are TRBV20-1 and TRBJ2-2; D remains unclear. The CDR3 consists of 15 residues. Germline CDR1 and CDR2: DFQATT and SNEGSKA (reference sequence). Trimming pared 3 bases from V and 6 bases from J, leaving 17 bases between.

The chain uses TRBV12-3 or TRBV12-4 and TRBJ2-5; the match to TRBD2 covers 10 bases. V shed 5 bases, J shed 5 bases, and the junction held 2 bases outside the gene matches. This CDR3 comprises 13 residues. The CDR3 coding sequence is TGTGCCAGCAGTGCAGCGGGGGGGGAGACCCAGTACTTC. Its protein is CASSAAGGETQYF.

CDR3 DNA sequence: TGTGCCAGTAGTTTGACAGGTGCTCACGGGCCCCAGCATTTT. Residues: CASSLTGAHGPQHF. This chain links TRBV19 with TRBJ1-5, with D possibly TRBD1 on 6 matching bases. The CDR3 consists of 14 residues. Germline loops: CDR1 LNHDA, CDR2 SQIVND (reference sequence). Trimming left V 5 bases short and J 9 bases short, with 17 bases between.

This rearrangement joins TRBV5-4 to TRBJ2-2; D call uncertain. CDR1 and CDR2 from the germline V gene are SGHNT and YYREEE (reference sequence). Between the trimmed V and J ends, which lost 7 bases and 4 bases, there was a span of 11 bases. The CDR3 is made up of 13 amino acids. The CDR3 sequence is CASGQDRTGELFF. The CDR3 coding sequence is TGTGCCAGCGGGCAGGATCGCACCGGGGAGCTGTTTTTT.

V gene TRBV12-3 or TRBV12-4 combines with J gene TRBJ2-1; no reliable D call. This CDR3 is built from 15 residues. V gave up 1 base and J gave up 4 bases, with 11 bases separating them. CDR3: CASSLGSTAYNEQFF. The DNA of the CDR3 is TGTGCCAGCAGTTTAGGCTCCACAGCTTACAATGAGCAGTTCTTC.

In this sample, this clonotype turned up a few times. The chain recombines TRBV25-1 with TRBJ2-2; weak D call: TRBD2 (7 bases). The V gene's germline CDR1 is MGHDK and CDR2 SYGVNS. CDR3 size: 18 residues. Trimming left V 5 bases short and J 3 bases short, with 22 bases between. The CDR3 is CASSSVVGRGGDTGELFF. In nucleotides, the CDR3 is TGTGCCAGCAGTTCTGTGGTAGGGAGGGGGGGCGACACCGGGGAGCTGTTTTTT.

V usage is TRBV7-9 and J usage is TRBJ2-5; TRBD1 might be the D (5 bases). CDR3 size: 13 residues. With 6 bases removed from V and 0 bases from J, the gap between germline ends came to 8 bases. Per germline, CDR1 SEHNR and CDR2 FQNEAQ (reference sequence). In DNA form, the CDR3 reads TGTGCCAGCAGGACAGAGAACCAAGAGACCCAGTACTTC. It translates to CASRTENQETQYF.

There are a few counts of this clonotype. The J gene is TRBJ1-4, the V gene TRBV29-1, with D unresolved. This CDR3 contains 11 residues. Germline V gives CDR1 SQVTM, CDR2 ANQGSEA. The ends were cut back, 5 bases at V and 8 bases at J, with 9 bases in the middle. In DNA form, the CDR3 reads TGCAGCGTTTTAAGTGAGGAAAAACTGTTTTTT. The encoded protein is CSVLSEEKLFF.

The rearrangement uses TRBV18 and TRBJ2-5; no clear D gene. The CDR3 is made up of 16 amino acids. Germline V gene data show CDR1 as KGHSH and CDR2 as LQKENI. The V end was cut by 3 bases, the J end by 5 bases, with 19 bases between. The CDR3 loop reads CASSPGSTAVDETQYF. CDR3 sequence (DNA): TGTGCCAGCTCACCTGGAAGCACTGCGGTGGACGAGACCCAGTACTTC.

This chain links TRBV30 with TRBJ1-4, with D tentatively TRBD1 (5 bases). Germline values: CDR1 GTSNPN, CDR2 SVGIG (reference sequence). This CDR3 spans 13 amino acids. V was clipped by 0 bases and J by 6 bases, with 8 bases between them. The CDR3 region is CAWSVGGDEKLFF. As DNA, the CDR3 is TGTGCCTGGAGTGTTGGGGGAGATGAAAAACTGTTTTTT.

The chain employs TRBV6-2 or TRBV6-3 and TRBJ1-2; no clear D gene. The CDR3 extends over 13 amino acids. Germline lookup yields CDR1 MNHEY and CDR2 SVGEGT. V was trimmed by 5 bases and J by 3 bases, leaving 10 bases between them. The DNA of the CDR3 is TGTGCCAGCAGTCGGCAGGCTGACTATGGCTACACCTTC. It specifies CASSRQADYGYTF.

This clonotype was counted only a few times. This chain joins TRBV5-1 and TRBJ2-3; the match to TRBD2 covers 10 bases. The V gene end was trimmed by 1 base and the J gene end by 1 base; junction bases not matched to a gene: 6. The CDR3 totals 17 residues. Germline CDR1 and CDR2: SGHRS and YFSETQ. In DNA, the CDR3 is TGCGCCAGCAGCTTGAGGCCTCTAGCGGGGGGCACAGATACGCAGTATTTT. This gives the protein CASSLRPLAGGTDTQYF.

This clonotype was counted a few times. CDR3 nucleotide sequence: TGCAGTGCTAGGGAAGGGAACCAAGAGACCCAGTACTTC. This sequence encodes CSAREGNQETQYF. The chain recombines TRBV20-1 with TRBJ2-5; the D is unclear. The V gene lost 3 bases and the J gene lost 0 bases, with 8 bases spanning the gap. This CDR3 has 13 residues. Germline V gene lookup returns CDR1 DFQATT and CDR2 SNEGSKA (reference sequence).

The CDR3 nucleotides are TGTGCCAGCAGCTTACGCGGACCTTACAGCACAGATACGCAGTATTTT. It encodes CASSLRGPYSTDTQYF. The V and J genes are TRBV7-6 and TRBJ2-3; D not certain. This CDR3 contains 16 residues. V was cut by 2 bases and J by 0 bases, with 12 bases left in between. From germline, CDR1 is SGHVS and CDR2 FNYEAQ.

A few counts support this clonotype. The genes are TRBV23-1 and TRBJ1-5; TRBD1 agrees at 7 bases. TRBV23-1 is an ORF for which the function is uncertain. CDR3 size: 16 residues. With V trimmed by 9 bases and J by 5 bases, 16 bases remained unmatched. The DNA for the CDR3 is TGCGCCAGTATAACCCAGGGGGTTTGGGGCCATCAGCCCCAGCATTTT. Amino acid sequence: CASITQGVWGHQPQHF.

This rearrangement joins TRBV6-5 to TRBJ1-1; D possibly corresponds to TRBD1 (6 bases). The germline V gene encodes CDR1 MNHEY and CDR2 SVGAGI. The CDR3 runs to 16 residues. The V end was cut by 2 bases, the J end by 2 bases, with 15 bases between. In nucleotides, the CDR3 is TGTGCCAGCAGTTACGGTCCTGCGGGGGGCAACACTGAAGCTTTCTTT. Its translation is CASSYGPAGGNTEAFF.